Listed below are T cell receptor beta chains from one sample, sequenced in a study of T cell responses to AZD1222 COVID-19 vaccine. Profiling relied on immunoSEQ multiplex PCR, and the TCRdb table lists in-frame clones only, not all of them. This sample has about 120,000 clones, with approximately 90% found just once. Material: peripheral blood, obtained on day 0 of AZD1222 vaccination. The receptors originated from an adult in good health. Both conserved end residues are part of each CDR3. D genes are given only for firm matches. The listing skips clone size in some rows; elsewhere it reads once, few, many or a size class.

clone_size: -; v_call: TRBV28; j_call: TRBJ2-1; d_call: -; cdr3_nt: TGTGCCAGCAGTTCTCCTGCGGGCAGCTCCTACAATGAGCAGTTCTTC; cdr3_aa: CASSSPAGSSYNEQFF
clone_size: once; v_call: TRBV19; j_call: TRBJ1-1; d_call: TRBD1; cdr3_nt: TGTGCCAGTAGTATCAGGGGGGCTGAAGCTTTCTTT; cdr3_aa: CASSIRGAEAFF
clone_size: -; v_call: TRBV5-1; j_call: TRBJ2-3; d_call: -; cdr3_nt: TGCGCCAGCAGCGGACGTCCGCAGGCGGATACGCAGTATTTT; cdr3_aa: CASSGRPQADTQYF
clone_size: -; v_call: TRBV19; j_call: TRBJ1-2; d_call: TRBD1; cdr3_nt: TGTGCCAGTAGTACCCGGACAGGGGGCTATGGCTACACCTTC; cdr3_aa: CASSTRTGGYGYTF
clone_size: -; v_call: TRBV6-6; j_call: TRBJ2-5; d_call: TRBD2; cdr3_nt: TGTGCCAGCAGTTACTACCCGGGACTAGAAGGGGAGACCCAGTACTTC; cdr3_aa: CASSYYPGLEGETQYF
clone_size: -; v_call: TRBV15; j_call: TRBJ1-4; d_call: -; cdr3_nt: TGTGCCACCAGCAGAGATCGGGCAGTTAATGAAAAACTGTTTTTT; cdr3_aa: CATSRDRAVNEKLFF
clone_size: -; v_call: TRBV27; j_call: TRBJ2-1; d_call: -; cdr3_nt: TGTGCCAGCAGTTTAGGGCAGGGGAACTACAATGAGCAGTTCTTC; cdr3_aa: CASSLGQGNYNEQFF
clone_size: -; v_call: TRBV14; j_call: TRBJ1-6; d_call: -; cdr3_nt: TGTGCCAGCAGCCCCCGTGTAGATTCACCCCTCCACTTT; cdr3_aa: CASSPRVDSPLHF
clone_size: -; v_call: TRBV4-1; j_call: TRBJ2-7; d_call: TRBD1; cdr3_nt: TGCGCCAGCAGCCAGACACGGGACAGGGCCGGCGAGCAGTACTTC; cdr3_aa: CASSQTRDRAGEQYF
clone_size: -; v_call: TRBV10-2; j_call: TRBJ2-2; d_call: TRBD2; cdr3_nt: TGCGCCAGCAGTGAGATAGCGGGAGGAAGGACCGGGGAGCTGTTTTTT; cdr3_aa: CASSEIAGGRTGELFF
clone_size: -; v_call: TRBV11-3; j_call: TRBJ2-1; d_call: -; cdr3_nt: TGTGCCAGCAGCTTAAGTGGCGGGAATGAGCAGTTCTTC; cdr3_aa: CASSLSGGNEQFF
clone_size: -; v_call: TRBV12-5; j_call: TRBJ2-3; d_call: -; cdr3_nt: TGTGCTAGTTCGACGGGAAACACAGATACGCAGTATTTT; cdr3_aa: CASSTGNTDTQYF
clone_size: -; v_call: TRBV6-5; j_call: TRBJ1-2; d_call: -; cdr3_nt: TGTGCCAGCAGCGAGATACTAGTATATGGCTACACCTTC; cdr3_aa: CASSEILVYGYTF
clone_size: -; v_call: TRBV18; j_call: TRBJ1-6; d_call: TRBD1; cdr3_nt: TGTGCCAGCTCACCACGTAGGACAGGGGCTAATTCACCCCTCCACTTT; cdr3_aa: CASSPRRTGANSPLHF